Below, 26 T cell receptor beta chains from the same sample are listed, as sequenced in a study of T cells in pancreatic ductal adenocarcinoma. No neoadjuvant therapy was given to the selected pancreatic ductal adenocarcinoma patients before their surgery. Clones were sequenced by immunoSEQ multiplex PCR, and TCRdb holds only the in-frame ones, with some missing. The data contain 85,000 to 120,000 clones, roughly 95% of them singletons. The sequencing sample was made of PBMCs. The receptors were gathered from a human donor with pancreatic ductal adenocarcinoma.

DNA of the CDR3: TGTGCCAGCAGCCCCACCAGGGTAGGTGGCTACACCTTC. It yields the protein CASSPTRVGGYTF. V and J are TRBV11-1 and TRBJ1-2; possible D gene TRBD1, 5 bases. The V end lost 5 bases, the J end lost 7 bases, and 14 bases lay between the germline ends. The CDR3 sequence is 13 residues long. Germline CDR1 is SGHAT and CDR2 is FQDESV (reference sequence).

The CDR3 is CASTTGDIHNEQFF. Written as DNA, the CDR3 is TGTGCCAGCACCACGGGGGATATCCACAATGAGCAGTTCTTC. The chain employs TRBV6-1 and TRBJ2-1; possible D gene TRBD2, 6 bases. This CDR3 has 14 residues. The V end was cut by 7 bases, the J end by 5 bases, with 15 bases between. The germline V gene has CDR1 MNHNS and CDR2 SASEGT.

The chain combines TRBV6-5 with TRBJ1-1, with 7 bases matching TRBD1. The junction had 4 bases not matched to a gene; V was cut back by 2 bases and J by 1 base. This CDR3 has 15 residues. Germline assignment: CDR1 MNHEY and CDR2 SVGAGI. CDR3 nucleotides: TGTGCCAGCAGTTACCGAGGGGGCTCGAACACTGAAGCTTTCTTT. Its protein product is CASSYRGGSNTEAFF.

As concerns this clone: Mismatch with germline at one junction end may stem from a read error. The chain uses TRBV7-8 and TRBJ1-5, with 7 positions matching TRBD1. The CDR3 totals 13 residues. The germline gives CDR1 SGHVS, CDR2 FQNEAQ. CDR3 region: CASSLDRDQPQHF. DNA for the CDR3: TGTGCCAGCAGTTTAGACAGGGATCAGCCCCAGCATTTT.

This chain uses TRBV18 with TRBJ2-5; 15 bases agree with TRBD2. CDR1 and CDR2 from the germline V gene are KGHSH and LQKENI. V shed 4 bases, J shed 5 bases, and the junction held 11 bases outside the gene matches. The CDR3 contains 18 residues. The CDR3 region is CASSQNGLAGGPEETQYF. DNA of the CDR3: TGTGCCAGCTCACAAAATGGACTAGCGGGAGGGCCGGAGGAGACCCAGTACTTC.

The chain couples TRBV29-1 to TRBJ2-3; the match to TRBD2 covers 7 bases. This CDR3 has 12 residues. Germline V gene lookup returns CDR1 SQVTM and CDR2 ANQGSEA. V lost 5 bases, J lost 4 bases, and 3 bases stayed unmatched. In nucleotides, the CDR3 is TGCAGCGTTCGGGCGGGGGCAGATACGCAGTATTTT. Amino acids: CSVRAGADTQYF.

The chain has TRBV6-5 and TRBJ2-7, with D possibly being TRBD1 (5 bases). V lost 8 bases, J lost 0 bases, and 11 bases lay in between. The CDR3 sequence is 13 residues long. In germline, CDR1 is MNHEY, CDR2 SVGAGI. The CDR3 sequence is CASGRQSSYEQYF. CDR3 coding DNA: TGTGCCAGCGGACGACAGAGCTCCTACGAGCAGTACTTC.

The rearrangement links TRBV6-6 to TRBJ2-7, with 8 bases identical to TRBD2. Germline CDR1 is MNHNY and CDR2 is SVGAGI (reference sequence). The CDR3 runs to 16 residues. V lost 5 bases and J lost 4; bases outside the gene matches: 13. The CDR3 region is CASSPRRGSGKYEQYF. In DNA form, the CDR3 reads TGTGCCAGCAGTCCTCGGAGGGGTAGCGGGAAGTACGAGCAGTACTTC.

This clone turned up a few times. The J gene is TRBJ1-2, the V gene TRBV11-2, with D possibly being TRBD1 (5 bases). The CDR3 length is 13 residues. Per germline, CDR1 SGHAT and CDR2 FQNNGV. With 0 bases removed from V and 6 bases from J, the gap between germline ends came to 8 bases. CDR3 protein: CASSLEGADGYTF. CDR3 coding DNA: TGTGCCAGCAGCTTAGAAGGGGCGGATGGCTACACCTTC.

The J gene is TRBJ2-7, the V gene TRBV2; 8 bases align to TRBD1. Germline CDR1 is SNHLY and CDR2 is FYNNEI. Germline trimming cut 6 bases from V and 2 bases from J; bases unmatched to any gene: 6. This CDR3 has 14 amino acids. CDR3 bases: TGTGCCAGCAGCTCCGGGACAGGACCCTACGAGCAGTACTTC. Translating it yields CASSSGTGPYEQYF. Full variable domain (missing parts from reference TRBV2 and TRBJ2-7): EPEVTQTPSHQVTQMGQEVILRCVPISNHLYFYWYRQILGQKVEFLVSFYNNEISEKSEIFDDQFSVERPDGSNFTLKIRSTKLEDSAMYFCASSSGTGPYEQYFGPGTRLTVT.

The V gene is TRBV5-1, the J gene TRBJ1-1; D is possibly TRBD1 (6 bases). The germline gives CDR1 SGHRS, CDR2 YFSETQ. Between the trimmed V and J ends, which lost 5 bases and 0 bases, there was a span of 11 bases. The CDR3 spans 14 residues. CDR3 nucleotide sequence: TGCGCCAGCAGTCGCGACAGGATGAACACTGAAGCTTTCTTT. Translation: CASSRDRMNTEAFF.

The V call is TRBV9, the J call TRBJ1-5; D not resolved. Trimming removed 0 bases from V and 1 base from J, with 11 bases in between. The CDR3 runs 16 residues. Looked up from germline, CDR1 is SGDLS and CDR2 is YYNGEE. CDR3 sequence: CASSVELDVSNQPQHF. The CDR3 bases are TGTGCCAGCAGCGTAGAGCTCGATGTAAGCAATCAGCCCCAGCATTTT.

The rearrangement links TRBV11-3 to TRBJ1-1, with a weak D call TRBD1 (6 bases). The CDR3 extends over 14 amino acids. V was clipped by 5 bases and J by 4 bases, with 14 bases between them. Germline lookup yields CDR1 SGHNT and CDR2 YENEEA. CDR3 loop: CASSISGVATEAFF. CDR3 in DNA: TGTGCCAGCAGCATTTCAGGGGTTGCCACTGAAGCTTTCTTT.

The rearrangement links TRBV7-2 to TRBJ1-1; 7 positions match TRBD1. V gave up 5 bases and J gave up 4 bases; unmatched junction bases: 4. There are 13 residues in the CDR3. Germline CDR1 is SGHTA and CDR2 is FQGNSA. The CDR3: CASSRDRVTEAFF. Here the CDR3 DNA reads TGTGCCAGCAGCCGAGACAGGGTCACTGAAGCTTTCTTT.

In this sample, this clone turned up once. The V gene is TRBV6-4, the J gene TRBJ2-1; 10 bases are shared with TRBD1. Trimming removed 6 bases from V and 6 bases from J; junction bases left unmatched: 8. The CDR3 has 15 amino acids. The germline V gene encodes CDR1 MRHNA and CDR2 SNTAGT. The CDR3 is CASREPGQGFNEQFF. The CDR3 nucleotides are TGTGCCAGCAGAGAACCGGGACAGGGGTTCAATGAGCAGTTCTTC.

This chain joins TRBV4-1 and TRBJ2-3; perhaps TRBD2 as D (5 bases). The CDR3 consists of 15 residues. The V gene lost 1 base and the J gene lost 1 base, with 9 bases spanning the gap. CDR1 and CDR2 (germline): MGHRA, YSYEKL. This CDR3 is CASSQGPSRTDTQYF. The DNA for the CDR3 is TGCGCCAGCAGCCAAGGGCCTAGCCGCACAGATACGCAGTATTTT.

This chain links TRBV28 with TRBJ2-7; 15 bases map to TRBD2. There are 15 residues in the CDR3. The trim removed 7 bases at V and 7 bases at J, leaving 8 bases unmatched. Germline CDR1 is MDHEN and CDR2 is SYDVKM. For the CDR3, the DNA is TGTGCCAGCACACGCGGACTAGCGGGAGGGCGGGAGCAGTACTTC. Its translation: CASTRGLAGGREQYF.

This chain links TRBV9 with TRBJ1-2; D may be TRBD1 (6 bases). V dropped 3 bases and J dropped 8 bases, with 20 bases sitting between them. The germline CDR1 and CDR2 sequences are SGDLS and YYNGEE. This CDR3 region has 15 residues. The CDR3 is CASSGPGTLLNGYTF. The CDR3 DNA is TGTGCCAGCAGCGGCCCCGGGACACTTCTTAACGGCTACACCTTC.

This chain links TRBV2 with TRBJ2-1, with 12 bases lining up with TRBD2. Germline loops: CDR1 SNHLY, CDR2 FYNNEI. V was pared by 8 bases and J by 4 bases, with 0 bases of the junction left unmatched. This CDR3 is 13 amino acids long. The CDR3 nucleotides read TGTGCCAGCGGACTAGCGGGATACAATGAGCAGTTCTTC. Encoded protein: CASGLAGYNEQFF.

The gene calls are TRBV15 and TRBJ1-4; D gene unclear. This CDR3 region has 14 residues. Trimming removed 0 bases at V and 7 bases at J, with 9 bases between. Germline V CDR1 and CDR2: LNHNV, YYDKDF (reference sequence). The CDR3 DNA sequence: TGTGCCACCAGCAGAGAGGAGGGAAGTGAAAAACTGTTTTTT. Translation gives CATSREEGSEKLFF.

The chain joins TRBV5-1 to TRBJ2-3; perhaps TRBD1 as D (6 bases). V was trimmed by 5 bases and J by 0 bases, leaving 16 bases between them. The CDR3 is 16 residues long. CDR1 SGHRS and CDR2 YFSETQ come from the germline V gene. CDR3 coding DNA: TGCGCCAGCAGGCCTGGACAGCCTCAAAGCACAGATACGCAGTATTTT. It is translated as CASRPGQPQSTDTQYF.

V gene TRBV21-1 combines with J gene TRBJ1-4. TRBV21-1 is flagged as a pseudogene. This CDR3 comprises 16 residues. The CDR3 loop is CASSNPGGGIDEKLFF. CDR3 in DNA: TGTGCCAGCAGCAACCCGGGGGGCGGTATCGATGAAAAACTGTTTTTT.

This rearrangement joins TRBV18 to TRBJ2-1, with 7 positions matching TRBD1. V was clipped by 6 bases and J by 8 bases; unmatched bases: 10. This CDR3 has 14 residues. The germline gives CDR1 KGHSH, CDR2 LQKENI. CDR3 in DNA: TGTGCCAGCTCCACGACACAGGGGCAGGATGAGCAGTTCTTC. Translating gives CASSTTQGQDEQFF.

The chain uses TRBV5-4 and TRBJ2-7; TRBD1 agrees at 10 bases. Per germline, CDR1 SGHNT and CDR2 YYREEE (reference sequence). The CDR3 runs to 15 residues. Trimming took 0 bases from V and 7 from J; bases not matched to a gene: 7. The CDR3 DNA is TGTGCCAGCAGCTTGGATGGGACAGGGGTGGGAGAGCAGTACTTC. It yields the protein CASSLDGTGVGEQYF.

The chain links TRBV5-6 to TRBJ2-5; D ambiguous. CDR3 length equals 13 residues. Between the trimmed V and J ends, which lost 0 bases and 7 bases, there was a span of 10 bases. Germline CDR1 is SGHDT and CDR2 is YYEEEE. This chain's CDR3 is CASSLGRDGTQYF. DNA for the CDR3: TGTGCCAGCAGCTTGGGTCGAGATGGGACCCAGTACTTC.

The chain employs TRBV2 and TRBJ2-2; tentatively, D is TRBD2 (5 bases). Trimming removed 4 bases at V and 6 bases at J, with 18 bases between. Germline CDR1 and CDR2: SNHLY and FYNNEI. This CDR3 is built from 16 residues. The CDR3 spells CASSASGAFGSGELFF. DNA of the CDR3: TGTGCCAGCAGTGCCAGCGGTGCCTTTGGGTCCGGGGAGCTGTTTTTT.